The entry below gives a single T cell receptor beta chain sequence along with its context. Its antigen remains unidentified. The sample has other DNA sequences that encode this CDR3 too. This specimen comes from a study of T cell responses to AZD1222 COVID-19 vaccine. General study points: AZD1222 recipients seropositive at baseline numbered only six. Donor demographics were predominantly white British with a female majority; clonal diversity may be underestimated.

CDR1 is SGHNT, CDR2 YYREEE, per germline (reference sequence). Trimming removed 2 bases from V and 4 bases from J, with 9 bases in between. The CDR3 has 13 residues. Assay used: immunoSEQ multiplex PCR; TCRdb lists only in-frame clones, some missing. The table has about 120,000 clones, about 93% seen once. V is TRBV5-4 and J is TRBJ1-1; D is undetermined. Sequencing was performed on peripheral blood, taken 28 days after the second dose of the MenACWY control vaccine. This TCR came from an adult who received the MenACWY meningococcal vaccine as a control. CDR3 DNA sequence: TGTGCCAGCAGCTTCGGGGTAGGCACTGAAGCTTTCTTT. Translation: CASSFGVGTEAFF.